The TCR beta chain under discussion was sequenced for a study of human thymus T cells. This clone showed up just once. Clones were read by immunoSEQ multiplex PCR, and TCRdb kept only the in-frame ones, dropping some. This sample carries about 130,000 clones, about 94% of them seen once, and the ten largest clones take approximately 0.022%. Obtained as resections during corrective heart surgery, the thymus tissue was then studied. Sequenced sample: thymus tissue. The origin of this receptor is a boy in the first two years of life with a congenital heart defect but otherwise immunologically healthy.

The DNA for the CDR3 is TGTGCCAGCAGCACTACCGCTAGCGCCGAGACCCAGTACTTC. Protein: CASSTTASAETQYF. The chain links TRBV28 to TRBJ2-5; TRBD2 is a possible D gene (6 bases). Germline-derived CDR1 and CDR2 are MDHEN and SYDVKM. The CDR3 is 14 amino acids. The germline V and J ends were trimmed by 6 bases and 5 bases, with 16 bases remaining between them.